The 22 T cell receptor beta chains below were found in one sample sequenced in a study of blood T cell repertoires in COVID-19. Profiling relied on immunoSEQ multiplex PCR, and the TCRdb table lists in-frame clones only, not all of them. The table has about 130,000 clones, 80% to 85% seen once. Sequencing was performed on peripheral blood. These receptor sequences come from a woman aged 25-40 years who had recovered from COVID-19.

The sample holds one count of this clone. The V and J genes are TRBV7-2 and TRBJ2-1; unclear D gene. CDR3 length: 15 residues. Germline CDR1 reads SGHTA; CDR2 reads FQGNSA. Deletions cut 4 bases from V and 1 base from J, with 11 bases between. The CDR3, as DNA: TGTGCCAGCAGCTCCGGCAGCGTTTCCTACAATGAGCAGTTCTTC. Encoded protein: CASSSGSVSYNEQFF.

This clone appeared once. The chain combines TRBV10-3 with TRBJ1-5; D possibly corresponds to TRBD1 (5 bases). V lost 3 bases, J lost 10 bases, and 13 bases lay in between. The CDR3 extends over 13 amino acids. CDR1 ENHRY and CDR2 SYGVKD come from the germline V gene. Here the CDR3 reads CAISEGEGEPQHF. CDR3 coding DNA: TGTGCCATCAGTGAAGGCGAAGGGGAACCCCAGCATTTT.

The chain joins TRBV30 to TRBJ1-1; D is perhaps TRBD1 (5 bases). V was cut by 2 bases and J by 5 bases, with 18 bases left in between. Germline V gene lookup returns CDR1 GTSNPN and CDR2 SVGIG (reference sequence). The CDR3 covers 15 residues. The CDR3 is CAWSPIGGGSTEAFF. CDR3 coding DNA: TGTGCCTGGAGTCCCATTGGGGGGGGTTCAACTGAAGCTTTCTTT.

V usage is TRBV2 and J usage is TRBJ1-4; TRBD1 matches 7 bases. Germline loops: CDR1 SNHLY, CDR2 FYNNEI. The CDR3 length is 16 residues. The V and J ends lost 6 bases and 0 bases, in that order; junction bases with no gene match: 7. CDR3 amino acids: CASSLRDSTTNEKLFF. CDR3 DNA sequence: TGTGCCAGCAGCCTCAGGGACAGCACAACTAATGAAAAACTGTTTTTT.

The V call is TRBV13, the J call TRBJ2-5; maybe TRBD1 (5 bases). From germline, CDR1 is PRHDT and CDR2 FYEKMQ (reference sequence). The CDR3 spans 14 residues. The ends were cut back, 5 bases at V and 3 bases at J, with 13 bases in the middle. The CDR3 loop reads CASSARQTEETQYF. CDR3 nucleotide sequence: TGTGCCAGCAGCGCAAGACAGACCGAAGAGACCCAGTACTTC.

The CDR3 nucleotides are TGTGCCAGCAGTGGACAGGGGACTAACAATCAGCCCCAGCATTTT. The encoded protein is CASSGQGTNNQPQHF. This sequence joins TRBV2 and TRBJ1-5; 8 bases agree with TRBD1. This CDR3 has 15 residues. Per the germline V gene, CDR1 is SNHLY and CDR2 is FYNNEI. Unmatched junction bases numbered 5, after V lost 4 bases and J lost 3 bases.

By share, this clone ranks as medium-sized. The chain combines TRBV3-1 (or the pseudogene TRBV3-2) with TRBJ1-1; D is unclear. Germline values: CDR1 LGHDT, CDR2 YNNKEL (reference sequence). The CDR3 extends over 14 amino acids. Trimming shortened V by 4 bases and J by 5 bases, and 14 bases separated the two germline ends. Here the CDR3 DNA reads TGTGCCAGCAGCCCCCTCGGAACAGTGACTGAAGCTTTCTTT. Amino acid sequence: CASSPLGTVTEAFF.

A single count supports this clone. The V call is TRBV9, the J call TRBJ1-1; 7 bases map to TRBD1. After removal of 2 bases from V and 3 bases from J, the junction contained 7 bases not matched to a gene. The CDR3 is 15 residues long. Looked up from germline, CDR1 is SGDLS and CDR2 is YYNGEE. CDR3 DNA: TGTGCCAGCAGCGTTAGACTAGGACAGGACACTGAAGCTTTCTTT. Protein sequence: CASSVRLGQDTEAFF.

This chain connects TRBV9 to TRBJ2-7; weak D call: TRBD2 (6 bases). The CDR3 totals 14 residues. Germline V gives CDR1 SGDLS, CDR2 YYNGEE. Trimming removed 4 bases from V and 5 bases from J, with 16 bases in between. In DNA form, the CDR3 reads TGTGCCAGCAGCCCTCAGACGGGGGTCCACGAGCAGTACTTC. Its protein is CASSPQTGVHEQYF.

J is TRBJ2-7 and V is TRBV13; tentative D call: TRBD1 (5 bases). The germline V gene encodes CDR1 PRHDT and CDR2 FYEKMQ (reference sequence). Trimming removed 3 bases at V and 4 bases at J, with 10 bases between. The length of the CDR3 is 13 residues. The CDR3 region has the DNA TGTGCCAGCAGCTTCCAGGGTAGGTACGAGCAGTACTTC. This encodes CASSFQGRYEQYF. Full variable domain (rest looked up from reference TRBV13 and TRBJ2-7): AAGVIQSPRHLIKEKRETATLKCYPIPRHDTVYWYQQGPGQDPQFLISFYEKMQSDKGSIPDRFSAQQFSDYHSELNMSSLELGDSALYFCASSFQGRYEQYFGPGTRLTVT.

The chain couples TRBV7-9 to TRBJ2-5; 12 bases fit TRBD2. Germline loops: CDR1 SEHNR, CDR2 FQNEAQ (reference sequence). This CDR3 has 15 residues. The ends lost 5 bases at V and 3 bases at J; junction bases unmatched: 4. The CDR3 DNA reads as TGTGCCAGCAGCCAGACTAGCGGGAGTAAAGAGACCCAGTACTTC. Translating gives CASSQTSGSKETQYF.

CDR3 amino acids: CASSHRPGWVGNTIYF. In DNA, the CDR3 is TGTGCCAGCAGTCATCGGCCAGGGTGGGTGGGAAACACCATATATTTT. The chain joins TRBV27 to TRBJ1-3; the D gene is possibly TRBD1 (5 bases). Looked up from germline, CDR1 is MNHEY and CDR2 is SMNVEV (reference sequence). This CDR3 spans 16 amino acids. V was shortened by 5 bases and J by 4 bases, with 18 bases between the two germline ends.

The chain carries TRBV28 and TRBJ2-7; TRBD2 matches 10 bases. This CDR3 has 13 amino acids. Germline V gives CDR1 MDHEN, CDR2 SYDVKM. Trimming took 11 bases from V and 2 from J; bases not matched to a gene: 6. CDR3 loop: CAVSSGGTYEQYF. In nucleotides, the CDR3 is TGTGCCGTCTCTAGCGGGGGAACCTACGAGCAGTACTTC.

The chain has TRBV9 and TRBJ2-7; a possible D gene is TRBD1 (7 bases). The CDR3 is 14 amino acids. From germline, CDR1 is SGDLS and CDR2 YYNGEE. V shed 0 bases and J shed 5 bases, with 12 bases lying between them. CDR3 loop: CASSVVGRGDEQYF. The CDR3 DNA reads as TGTGCCAGCAGCGTAGTTGGCAGGGGGGACGAGCAGTACTTC.

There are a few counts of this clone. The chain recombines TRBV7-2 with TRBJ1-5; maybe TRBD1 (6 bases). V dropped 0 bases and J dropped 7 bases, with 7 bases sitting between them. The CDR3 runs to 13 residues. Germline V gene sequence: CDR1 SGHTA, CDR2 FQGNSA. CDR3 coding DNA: TGTGCCAGCAGCTTAGCCAGGGGACAGCCCCAGCATTTT. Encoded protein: CASSLARGQPQHF.

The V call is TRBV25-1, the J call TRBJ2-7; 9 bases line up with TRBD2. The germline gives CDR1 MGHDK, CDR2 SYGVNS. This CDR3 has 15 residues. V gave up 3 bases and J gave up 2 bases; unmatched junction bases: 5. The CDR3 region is CASSEVRGGAYEQYF. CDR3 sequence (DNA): TGTGCCAGCAGTGAGGTTCGCGGGGGGGCCTACGAGCAGTACTTC.

CDR3 in amino acids: CSVDPPRGGGYTF. The CDR3, as DNA: TGCAGCGTTGACCCCCCGCGGGGAGGTGGCTACACCTTC. The chain recombines TRBV29-1 with TRBJ1-2; D is uncertain. Trimming took off 3 bases at V and 7 bases at J, with 15 bases between the two ends. This CDR3 spans 13 amino acids. Germline V CDR1 and CDR2: SQVTM, ANQGSEA.

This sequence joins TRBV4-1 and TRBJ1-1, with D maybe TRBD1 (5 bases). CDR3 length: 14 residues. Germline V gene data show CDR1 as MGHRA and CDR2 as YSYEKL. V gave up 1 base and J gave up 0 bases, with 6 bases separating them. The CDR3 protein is CASSQGQLNTEAFF. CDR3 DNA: TGCGCCAGCAGCCAAGGACAGTTGAACACTGAAGCTTTCTTT.

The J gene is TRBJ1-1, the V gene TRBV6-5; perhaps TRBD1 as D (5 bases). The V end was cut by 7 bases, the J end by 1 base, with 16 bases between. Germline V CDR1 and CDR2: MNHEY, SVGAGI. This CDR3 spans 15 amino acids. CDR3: CASKSTGDSNTEAFF. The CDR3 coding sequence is TGTGCCAGCAAGTCTACGGGGGACTCGAACACTGAAGCTTTCTTT.

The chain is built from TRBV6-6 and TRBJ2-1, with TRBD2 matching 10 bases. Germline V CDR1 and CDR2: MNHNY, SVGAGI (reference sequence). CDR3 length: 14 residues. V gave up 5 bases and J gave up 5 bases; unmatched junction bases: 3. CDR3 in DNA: TGTGCCAGCAGTCCGGGACTAGCGAACAATGAGCAGTTCTTC. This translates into CASSPGLANNEQFF.

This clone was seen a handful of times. CDR3 nucleotide sequence: TGTGCCAGCAGTAACCCGACAGGGGGCGGCACCGGGGAGCTGTTTTTT. Its protein is CASSNPTGGGTGELFF. The gene calls are TRBV2 and TRBJ2-2, with 10 bases matching TRBD1. This CDR3 spans 16 amino acids. Germline CDR1 is SNHLY and CDR2 is FYNNEI. The V segment lost 5 bases and the J segment 4 bases; nucleotides outside the gene matches: 7.

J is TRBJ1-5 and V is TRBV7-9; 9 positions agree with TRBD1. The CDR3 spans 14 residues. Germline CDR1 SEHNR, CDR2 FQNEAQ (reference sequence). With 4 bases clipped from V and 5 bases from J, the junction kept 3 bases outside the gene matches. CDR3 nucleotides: TGTGCCAGCAGCTGGGACAGGGTCGATCAGCCCCAGCATTTT. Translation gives CASSWDRVDQPQHF. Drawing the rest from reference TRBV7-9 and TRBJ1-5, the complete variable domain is DTGVSQNPRHKITKRGQNVTFRCDPISEHNRLYWYRQTLGQGPEFLTYFQNEAQLEKSRLLSDRFSAERPKGSFSTLEIQRTEQGDSAMYLCASSWDRVDQPQHFGDGTRLSIL.